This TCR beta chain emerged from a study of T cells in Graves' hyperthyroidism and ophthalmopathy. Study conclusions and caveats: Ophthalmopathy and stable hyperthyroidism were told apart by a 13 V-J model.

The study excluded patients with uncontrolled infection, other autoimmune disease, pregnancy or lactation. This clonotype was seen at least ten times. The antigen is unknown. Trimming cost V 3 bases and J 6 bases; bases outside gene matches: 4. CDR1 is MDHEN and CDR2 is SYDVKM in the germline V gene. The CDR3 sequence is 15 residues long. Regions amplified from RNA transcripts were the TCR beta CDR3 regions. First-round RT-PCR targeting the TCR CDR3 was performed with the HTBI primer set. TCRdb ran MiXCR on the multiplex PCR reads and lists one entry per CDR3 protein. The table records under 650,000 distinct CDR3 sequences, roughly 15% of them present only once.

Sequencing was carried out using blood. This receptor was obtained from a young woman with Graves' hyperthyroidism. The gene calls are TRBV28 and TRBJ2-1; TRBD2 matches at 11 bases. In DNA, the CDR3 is TGTGCCAGCAGTTTGGCTAGCGGGAGGCCCAATGAGCAGTTCTTC. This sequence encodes CASSLASGRPNEQFF.